The 17 T cell receptor beta chains reported below all come from one sample, sequenced in a study of blood T cell repertoires in COVID-19. Assay: immunoSEQ multiplex PCR; the TCRdb copy retains only in-frame clones and omits some. This table has a few hundred thousand clones, around 88% appearing once. Sequenced: peripheral blood. Receptors originate from an elderly man with acute or convalescent COVID-19.

This chain connects TRBV28 to TRBJ2-7; 7 nucleotides align to TRBD1. The V and J ends lost 7 bases and 0 bases, in that order; junction bases with no gene match: 6. CDR3 length: 14 amino acids. From germline, CDR1 is MDHEN and CDR2 SYDVKM. CDR3 coding DNA: TGTGCCAGCAAAAGCTCAGGGGGCTCCTACGAGCAGTACTTC. Amino acids: CASKSSGGSYEQYF.

The chain combines TRBV5-1 with TRBJ1-1, with D possibly matching TRBD1 (6 bases). V was cut by 2 bases and J by 1 base, with 12 bases left in between. Germline CDR1 SGHRS, CDR2 YFSETQ. The CDR3 totals 15 residues. The CDR3 nucleotides are TGCGCCAGCAGCTTACAGGGATGGAAGAACACTGAAGCTTTCTTT. It codes for CASSLQGWKNTEAFF.

This clone was seen only a few times. The V gene is TRBV6-5, the J gene TRBJ1-5; 7 positions agree with TRBD1. Trimming removed 6 bases from V and 7 bases from J; junction bases left unmatched: 12. The CDR3 loop spans 15 amino acids. Germline CDR1 and CDR2: MNHEY and SVGAGI. The CDR3 here is CASREQGGPGQPQHF. The CDR3 bases are TGTGCCAGCAGAGAGCAGGGGGGTCCGGGGCAGCCCCAGCATTTT.

The CDR3 sequence: CAISAPIAGLGTYEQYF. CDR3 DNA sequence: TGTGCCATCAGTGCCCCTATAGCCGGTTTGGGTACTTACGAGCAGTACTTC. The chain employs TRBV10-3 and TRBJ2-7; D gene unclear. There are 17 residues in the CDR3. Germline lookup yields CDR1 ENHRY and CDR2 SYGVKD. Trimming left V 4 bases short and J 4 bases short, with 23 bases between.

The chain is built from TRBV5-6 and TRBJ1-1; 9 bases are shared with TRBD1. In germline, CDR1 is SGHDT, CDR2 YYEEEE. V dropped 4 bases and J dropped 1; count of bases not matched to a gene: 5. The CDR3 consists of 15 residues. CDR3 in DNA: TGTGCCAGCAGCCCTGGGACAGGGCGGAACACTGAAGCTTTCTTT. Amino acid sequence: CASSPGTGRNTEAFF.

This chain connects TRBV19 to TRBJ2-1, with 15 positions matching TRBD2. The CDR3 has 15 residues. Trimming cost V 4 bases and J 9 bases; bases outside gene matches: 4. CDR1 is LNHDA and CDR2 is SQIVND in the germline V gene (reference sequence). CDR3 amino acids: CASSTRTSGGAEQFF. The CDR3, as DNA: TGTGCCAGTAGTACTAGGACTAGCGGGGGGGCTGAGCAGTTCTTC.

The V gene is TRBV6-5, the J gene TRBJ2-7, with TRBD1 identical over 8 bases. J was trimmed by 1 base and V by 5 bases; bases with no gene match: 7. CDR1 is MNHEY and CDR2 is SVGAGI in the germline V gene. This CDR3 has 15 residues. Here the CDR3 DNA reads TGTGCCAGCAGTACCCCAGGGGGCGCGTCCTACGAGCAGTACTTC. Protein: CASSTPGGASYEQYF.

This rearrangement joins TRBV27 to TRBJ1-1; D gene uncertain. Looked up from germline, CDR1 is MNHEY and CDR2 is SMNVEV (reference sequence). The CDR3 spans 13 residues. Trimming took 7 bases from V and 5 from J, leaving 14 bases between them. CDR3 residues: CASNHNFGTEAFF. The CDR3 DNA is TGTGCCAGCAACCATAACTTCGGGACTGAAGCTTTCTTT.

The chain recombines TRBV11-2 with TRBJ1-1; tentatively, D is TRBD1 (6 bases). The CDR3 is made up of 15 amino acids. Germline CDR1 SGHAT, CDR2 FQNNGV. V was trimmed by 2 bases and J by 1 base, leaving 11 bases between them. CDR3 sequence: CASSLLETGNTEAFF. CDR3 nucleotide sequence: TGTGCCAGCAGCTTATTAGAGACAGGGAACACTGAAGCTTTCTTT.

This rearrangement joins TRBV7-8 to TRBJ2-7; the match to TRBD2 covers 9 bases. This CDR3 is built from 13 residues. The V and J ends lost 8 bases and 6 bases, in that order; junction bases with no gene match: 8. Germline lookup yields CDR1 SGHVS and CDR2 FQNEAQ. Here the CDR3 DNA reads TGTGCCAGCGGCGGGGGGGGTTCGGGCGAGCAGTACTTC. The encoded protein is CASGGGGSGEQYF.

This rearrangement joins TRBV7-2 to TRBJ2-3; TRBD2 matches at 9 bases. The V segment lost 6 bases and the J segment 2 bases; nucleotides outside the gene matches: 6. This CDR3 is 15 amino acids long. Looked up from germline, CDR1 is SGHTA and CDR2 is FQGNSA. CDR3 in amino acids: CASRTSGLTTDTQYF. The CDR3 DNA reads TGTGCCAGCAGAACTAGCGGGCTAACCACAGATACGCAGTATTTT.

In regard to this clone: Other DNA sequences from this sample encode an identical CDR3 as well. The V call is TRBV28, the J call TRBJ1-5, with TRBD1 matching over 10 bases. J lost 4 bases, V lost 6 bases, and 3 bases had no gene match. In germline, CDR1 is MDHEN, CDR2 SYDVKM. The CDR3 consists of 14 residues. For the CDR3, the DNA is TGTGCCAGCAGCCTGGACAGGGGGAATCAGCCCCAGCATTTT. It specifies CASSLDRGNQPQHF.

This chain joins TRBV6-5 and TRBJ1-3; the match to TRBD1 covers 7 bases. There are 15 residues in the CDR3. Germline V gene lookup returns CDR1 MNHEY and CDR2 SVGAGI. V shed 8 bases and J 4 bases; nucleotides not matched to a gene: 11. The CDR3 DNA follows: TGTGCCAGCGAAGCTAAGACAGGGTTAGGAAACACCATATATTTT. Protein sequence: CASEAKTGLGNTIYF.

The chain uses TRBV19 and TRBJ2-7; TRBD2 aligns across 15 bases. The CDR3 contains 13 residues. Per the germline V gene, CDR1 is LNHDA and CDR2 is SQIVND (reference sequence). With 10 bases clipped from V and 6 bases from J, the junction kept 4 bases outside the gene matches. CDR3 sequence: CATGTSGRSEQYF. In nucleotides, the CDR3 is TGTGCCACCGGGACTAGCGGGAGGTCCGAGCAGTACTTC. The full variable domain, rest sourced from reference TRBV19 and TRBJ2-7, is DGGITQSPKYLFRKEGQNVTLSCEQNLNHDAMYWYRQDPGQGLRLIYYSQIVNDFQKGDIAEGYSVSREKKESFPLTVTSAQKNPTAFYLCATGTSGRSEQYFGPGTRLTVT.

This clone was seen a few times. The chain employs TRBV10-2 and TRBJ2-3; 10 bases align to TRBD2. V was clipped by 6 bases and J by 6 bases; unmatched bases: 12. CDR3 size: 16 residues. Germline V gene lookup returns CDR1 WSHSY and CDR2 SAAADI. Here the CDR3 DNA reads TGCGCCAGCAGCAACACAGCGGGACTAGCGTCGGATACGCAGTATTTT. Translated: CASSNTAGLASDTQYF.

The chain has TRBV5-4 and TRBJ1-4; D may be TRBD1 (5 bases). The V end was cut by 0 bases, the J end by 7 bases, with 13 bases between. Germline CDR1 reads SGHNT; CDR2 reads YYREEE (reference sequence). This CDR3 has 15 residues. The CDR3 coding sequence is TGTGCCAGCAGCTTGGGAACAGGCGGAGTTGAAAAACTGTTTTTT. This gives the protein CASSLGTGGVEKLFF.

The chain employs TRBV4-1 and TRBJ1-5; D is uncertain. V was shortened by 1 base and J by 0 bases, with 7 bases between the two germline ends. This CDR3 is 15 amino acids long. The germline V gene has CDR1 MGHRA and CDR2 YSYEKL. The CDR3 is CASSQGGSSNQPQHF. The CDR3 DNA reads TGCGCCAGCAGCCAAGGAGGGAGTAGCAATCAGCCCCAGCATTTT.